The rows below give T cell receptor beta chains drawn from one sample of a study of identical twins' blood T cells. MiXCR, run by TCRdb on the 5' RACE reads, gives a single entry per CDR3 protein. The table shows 300,000 to 450,000 distinct CDR3 sequences, with 28% occurring only once. The sequenced sample consisted of PBMCs. The source is a woman aged 18-49 years in good health. CDR3s include the opening cysteine and the closing phenylalanine or tryptophan. The D gene is left open where the match is weak. The size entry is marked missing in some rows and otherwise reads once, few, many or a size class.

d_gene	j_gene	abundance	v_gene	CDR3nt	CDR3aa
.	TRBJ2-5	.	TRBV9	TGTGCCAGCAGCCCCCGTTTACAAGAGACCCAGTACTTC	CASSPRLQETQYF
TRBD1	TRBJ1-5	once	TRBV11-3	TGTGCCAGCAGCCCGTCCCGGGACAGGGGGCACAATCAGCCCCAGCATTTT	CASSPSRDRGHNQPQHF
.	TRBJ2-3	.	TRBV20-1	TGCAGTGCTAGAGCCCTAGGGGAGTATTTT	CSARALGEYF
TRBD2	TRBJ2-5	few	TRBV4-3	TGCGCCAGCAGCCAACCGGGACTAGCGGGGTTGTACTTC	CASSQPGLAGLYF
.	TRBJ1-2	many	TRBV7-8	TGCGCCAGCAGCTTGGCAAGGGACTATGGCTACACCTTC	CASSLARDYGYTF
.	TRBJ1-1	.	TRBV11-2	TGTGCCAGCAGCTTCTTCCTAGGGGCGGGTGAAGCTTTCTTT	CASSFFLGAGEAFF
TRBD1	TRBJ1-2	many	TRBV27	TGTGCCAGCAGTCTCAGGGGGCGTGGATATGGCTACACCTTC	CASSLRGRGYGYTF
.	TRBJ2-3	few	TRBV7-9	TGTGCCAGCAGCTATTCGACATTCTACACAGATACGCAGTATTTT	CASSYSTFYTDTQYF
.	TRBJ2-1	.	TRBV7-8	TGTGCCAGCAGCTTAATCGCCCATGAGCAGTTCTTC	CASSLIAHEQFF
.	TRBJ2-7	many	TRBV20-1	TGCAGTGCTAGCCCGGCAGGCCTTAACGAGCAGTACTTC	CSASPAGLNEQYF
TRBD2	TRBJ2-1	once	TRBV5-4	TGTGCCTGCAGCTTGCAGCGGGGGAGCTCCTACAATGAGCAGTTCTTC	CACSLQRGSSYNEQFF
.	TRBJ2-2	few	TRBV7-9	TGTGCCAGCAGCCCTCCCTGGGGCACCGGGGAGCTGTTTTTT	CASSPPWGTGELFF
TRBD2	TRBJ2-1	.	TRBV20-1	TGCAGTGCTAGAGATCAGACTAGCGGTGTCGATGAGCAGTTCTTC	CSARDQTSGVDEQFF
TRBD2	TRBJ2-3	many	TRBV18	TGTGCCAGCAGTCCTAGCGGGGGCACAGATACGCAGTATTTT	CASSPSGGTDTQYF
TRBD2	TRBJ2-1	few	TRBV20-1	TGCAGTGCTAGTAAAGCGGGAGGCTCCTACAATGAGCAGTTCTTC	CSASKAGGSYNEQFF
.	TRBJ1-1	.	TRBV20-1	TGCAGTGCAGGGGAGGGTTTGTTGAACACTGAAGCTTTCTTT	CSAGEGLLNTEAFF
TRBD1	TRBJ1-2	.	TRBV14	TGTGCCAGCAGCCTTCGGACAGGGAACGGCTACACCTTC	CASSLRTGNGYTF
.	TRBJ1-6	few	TRBV2	TGTGCCAGCAGTGCCGAGGGCATATCACCCCTCCACTTT	CASSAEGISPLHF
.	TRBJ1-2	.	TRBV5-1	TGCGCCAGCAGCTTGGATGTTTCCTATGGCTACACCTTC	CASSLDVSYGYTF